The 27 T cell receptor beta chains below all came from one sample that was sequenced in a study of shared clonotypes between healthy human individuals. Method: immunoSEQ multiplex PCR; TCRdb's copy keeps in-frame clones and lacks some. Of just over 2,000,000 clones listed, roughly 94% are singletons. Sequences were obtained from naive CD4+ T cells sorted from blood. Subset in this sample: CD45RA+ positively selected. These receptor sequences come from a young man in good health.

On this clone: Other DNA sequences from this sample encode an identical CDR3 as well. CDR3 DNA: TGTGCCAGCAGTTTCGAGGGGTATGGCTACACCTTC. It yields the protein CASSFEGYGYTF. V gene TRBV28 combines with J gene TRBJ1-2; maybe TRBD1 (5 bases). CDR1 and CDR2 (germline): MDHEN, SYDVKM. V lost 3 bases and J 5 bases, leaving 7 bases between the germline ends. The CDR3 has 12 residues.

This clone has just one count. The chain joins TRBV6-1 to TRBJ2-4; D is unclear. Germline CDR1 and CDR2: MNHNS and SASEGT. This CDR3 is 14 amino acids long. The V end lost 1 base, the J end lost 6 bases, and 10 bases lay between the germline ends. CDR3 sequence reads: CASSEVGTGNIQYF. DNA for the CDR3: TGTGCCAGCAGTGAAGTGGGAACCGGAAACATTCAGTACTTC.

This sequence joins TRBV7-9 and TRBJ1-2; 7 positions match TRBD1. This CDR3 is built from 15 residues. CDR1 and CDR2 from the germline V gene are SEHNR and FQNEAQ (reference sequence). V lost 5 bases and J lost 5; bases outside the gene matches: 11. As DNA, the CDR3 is TGTGCCAGCAGCCCCCCGGAGAAGGGGGCTTATGGCTACACCTTC. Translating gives CASSPPEKGAYGYTF.

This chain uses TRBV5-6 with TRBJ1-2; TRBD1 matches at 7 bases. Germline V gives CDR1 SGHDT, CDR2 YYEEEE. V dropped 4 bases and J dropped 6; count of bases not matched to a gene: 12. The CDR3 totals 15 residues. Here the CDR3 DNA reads TGTGCCAGCAGCAGGGACCGACAGGGTATCAATGGCTACACCTTC. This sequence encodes CASSRDRQGINGYTF.

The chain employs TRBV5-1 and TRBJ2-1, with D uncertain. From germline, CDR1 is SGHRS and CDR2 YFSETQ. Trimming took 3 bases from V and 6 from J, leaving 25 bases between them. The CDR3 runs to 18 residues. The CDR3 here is CASSSVGFISSPSNEQFF. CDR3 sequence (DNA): TGCGCCAGCAGCTCGGTGGGTTTTATCAGCTCGCCCTCCAATGAGCAGTTCTTC.

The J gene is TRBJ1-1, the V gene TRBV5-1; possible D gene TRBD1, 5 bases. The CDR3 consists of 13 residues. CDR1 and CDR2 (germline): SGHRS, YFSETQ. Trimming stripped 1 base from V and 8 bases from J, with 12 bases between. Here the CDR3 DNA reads TGCGCCAGCAGCTTGTTGACAGTCGAAGAAGCTTTCTTT. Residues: CASSLLTVEEAFF. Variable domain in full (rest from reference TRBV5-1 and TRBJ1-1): KAGVTQTPRYLIKTRGQQVTLSCSPISGHRSVSWYQQTPGQGLQFLFEYFSETQRNKGNFPGRFSGRQFSNSRSEMNVSTLELGDSALYLCASSLLTVEEAFFGQGTRLTVV.

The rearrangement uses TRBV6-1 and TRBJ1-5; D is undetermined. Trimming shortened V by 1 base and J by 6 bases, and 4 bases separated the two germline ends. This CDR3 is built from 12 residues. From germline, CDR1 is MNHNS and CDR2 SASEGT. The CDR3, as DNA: TGTGCCAGCAGTGAAGGGTCTCAGCCCCAGCATTTT. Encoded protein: CASSEGSQPQHF.

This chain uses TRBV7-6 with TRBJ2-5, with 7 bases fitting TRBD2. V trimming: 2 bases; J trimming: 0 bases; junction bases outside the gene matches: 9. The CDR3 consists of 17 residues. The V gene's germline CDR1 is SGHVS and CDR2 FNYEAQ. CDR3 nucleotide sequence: TGTGCCAGCAGCTTATCCGGCGGGGGAGTCTACCAAGAGACCCAGTACTTC. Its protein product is CASSLSGGGVYQETQYF.

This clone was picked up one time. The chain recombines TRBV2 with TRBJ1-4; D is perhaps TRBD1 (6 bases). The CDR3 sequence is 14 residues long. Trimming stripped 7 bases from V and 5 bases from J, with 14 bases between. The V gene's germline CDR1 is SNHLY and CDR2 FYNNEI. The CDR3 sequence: CASTVDRTNEKLFF. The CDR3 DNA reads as TGTGCCAGCACGGTCGACAGGACCAATGAAAAACTGTTTTTT.

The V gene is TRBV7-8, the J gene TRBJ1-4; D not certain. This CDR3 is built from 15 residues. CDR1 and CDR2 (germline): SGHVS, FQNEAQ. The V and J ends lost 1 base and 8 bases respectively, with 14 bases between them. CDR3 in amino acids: CASSLVFPGGEKLFF. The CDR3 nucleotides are TGTGCCAGCAGCTTAGTTTTTCCGGGAGGGGAAAAACTGTTTTTT.

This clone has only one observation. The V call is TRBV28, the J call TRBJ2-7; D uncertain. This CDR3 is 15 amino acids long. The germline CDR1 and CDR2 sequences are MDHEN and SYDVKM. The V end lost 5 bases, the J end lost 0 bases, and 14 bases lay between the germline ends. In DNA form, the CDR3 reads TGTGCCAGCAGTCCCCCCAGTGCTAGCTCCTACGAGCAGTACTTC. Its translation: CASSPPSASSYEQYF.

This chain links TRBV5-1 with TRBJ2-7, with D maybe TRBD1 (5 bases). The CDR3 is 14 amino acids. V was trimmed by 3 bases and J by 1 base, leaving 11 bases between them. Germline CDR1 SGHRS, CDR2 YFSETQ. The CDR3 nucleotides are TGCGCCAGCAGCTCTATGACAGATTCCTACGAGCAGTACTTC. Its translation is CASSSMTDSYEQYF.

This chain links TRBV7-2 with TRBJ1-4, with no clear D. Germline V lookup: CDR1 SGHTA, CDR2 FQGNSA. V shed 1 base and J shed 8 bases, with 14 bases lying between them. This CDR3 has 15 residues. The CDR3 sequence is CASSLGRGVGEKLFF. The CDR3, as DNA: TGTGCCAGCAGCTTAGGACGAGGCGTAGGGGAAAAACTGTTTTTT.

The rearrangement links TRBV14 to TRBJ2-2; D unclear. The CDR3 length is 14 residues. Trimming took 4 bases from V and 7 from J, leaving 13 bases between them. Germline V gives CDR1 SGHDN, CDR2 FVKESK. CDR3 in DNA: TGTGCCAGCAGCCCGCGAGCGAGTGGCGGGGAGCTGTTTTTT. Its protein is CASSPRASGGELFF.

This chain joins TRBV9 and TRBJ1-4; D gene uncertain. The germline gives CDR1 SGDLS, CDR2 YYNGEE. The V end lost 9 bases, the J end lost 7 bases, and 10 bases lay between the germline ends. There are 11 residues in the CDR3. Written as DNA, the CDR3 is TGTGCCATCCTTTATGGTGAAAAACTGTTTTTT. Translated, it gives CAILYGEKLFF.

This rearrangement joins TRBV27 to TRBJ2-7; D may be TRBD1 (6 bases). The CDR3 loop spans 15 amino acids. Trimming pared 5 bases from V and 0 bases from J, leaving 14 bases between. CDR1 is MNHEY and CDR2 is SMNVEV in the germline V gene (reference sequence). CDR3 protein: CASSPRWGRSYEQYF. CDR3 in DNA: TGTGCCAGCAGTCCCCGGTGGGGGCGCTCCTACGAGCAGTACTTC.

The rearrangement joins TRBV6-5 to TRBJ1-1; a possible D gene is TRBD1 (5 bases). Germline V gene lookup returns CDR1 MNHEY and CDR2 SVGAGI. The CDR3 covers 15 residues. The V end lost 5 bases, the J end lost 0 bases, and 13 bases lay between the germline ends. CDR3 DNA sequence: TGTGCCAGCAGTCCCAGGACAACCCTGAACACTGAAGCTTTCTTT. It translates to CASSPRTTLNTEAFF.

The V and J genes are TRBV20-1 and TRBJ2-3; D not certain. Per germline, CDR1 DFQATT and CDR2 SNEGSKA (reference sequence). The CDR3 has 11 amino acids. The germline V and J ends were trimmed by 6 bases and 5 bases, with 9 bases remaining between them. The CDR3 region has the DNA TGCAGTGCGATCGACAAAGATACGCAGTATTTT. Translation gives CSAIDKDTQYF.

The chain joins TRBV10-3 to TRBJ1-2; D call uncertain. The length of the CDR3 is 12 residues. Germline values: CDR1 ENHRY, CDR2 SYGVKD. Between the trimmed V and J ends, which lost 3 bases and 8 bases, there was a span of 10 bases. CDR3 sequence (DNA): TGTGCCATCAGTGAACCGGCAGAAGGCTACACCTTC. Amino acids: CAISEPAEGYTF.

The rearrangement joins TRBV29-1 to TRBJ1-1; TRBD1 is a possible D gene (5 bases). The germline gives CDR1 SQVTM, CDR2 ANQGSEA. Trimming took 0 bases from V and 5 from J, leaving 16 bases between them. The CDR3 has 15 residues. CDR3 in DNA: TGCAGCGTTGAAGATGGGCCGGGACGTCTTACTGAAGCTTTCTTT. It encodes CSVEDGPGRLTEAFF.

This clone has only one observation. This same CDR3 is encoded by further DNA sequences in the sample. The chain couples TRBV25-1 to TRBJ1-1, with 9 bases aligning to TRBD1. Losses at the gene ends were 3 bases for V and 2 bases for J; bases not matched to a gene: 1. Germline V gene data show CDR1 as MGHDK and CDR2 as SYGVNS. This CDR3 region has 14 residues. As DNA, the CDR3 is TGTGCCAGCAGTGAGACAGGGGGTAACACTGAAGCTTTCTTT. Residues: CASSETGGNTEAFF.

The CDR3 spells CASSYLPGRGQAGELFF. As DNA, the CDR3 is TGTGCCAGTAGTTATTTACCCGGCCGCGGGCAGGCCGGGGAGCTGTTTTTT. The genes are TRBV19 and TRBJ2-2, with D perhaps matching TRBD2 (5 bases). Trimming left V 5 bases short and J 6 bases short, with 22 bases between. The CDR3 loop spans 17 amino acids. Germline V gives CDR1 LNHDA, CDR2 SQIVND (reference sequence).

CDR3 amino acids: CAWSVVAGGRAEQYF. CDR3 in DNA: TGTGCCTGGAGTGTTGTAGCGGGGGGGCGTGCCGAGCAGTACTTC. V and J are TRBV30 and TRBJ2-7, with 11 bases matching TRBD2. V lost 0 bases and J lost 6; bases outside the gene matches: 7. CDR3 length: 15 residues. CDR1 is GTSNPN and CDR2 is SVGIG in the germline V gene (reference sequence).

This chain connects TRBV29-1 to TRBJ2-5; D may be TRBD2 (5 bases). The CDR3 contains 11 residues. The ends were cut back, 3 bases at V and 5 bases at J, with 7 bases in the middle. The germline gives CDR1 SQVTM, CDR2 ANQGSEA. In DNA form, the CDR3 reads TGCAGCGTTGAGAGGGTCGAGACCCAGTACTTC. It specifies CSVERVETQYF.

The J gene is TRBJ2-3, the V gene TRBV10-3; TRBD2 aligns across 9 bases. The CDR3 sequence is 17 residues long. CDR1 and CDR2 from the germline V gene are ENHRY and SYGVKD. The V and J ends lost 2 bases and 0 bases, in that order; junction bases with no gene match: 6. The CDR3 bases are TGTGCCATCAGTGAGCGAGCGGGGGGAACTAGCACAGATACGCAGTATTTT. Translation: CAISERAGGTSTDTQYF.

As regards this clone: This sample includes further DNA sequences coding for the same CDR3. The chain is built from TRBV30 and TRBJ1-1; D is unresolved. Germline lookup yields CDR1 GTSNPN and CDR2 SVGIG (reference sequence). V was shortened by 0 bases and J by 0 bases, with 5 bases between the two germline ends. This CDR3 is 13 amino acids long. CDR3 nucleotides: TGTGCCTGGAGTGTGAATATGAACACTGAAGCTTTCTTT. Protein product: CAWSVNMNTEAFF.

The CDR3 bases are TGTGCCAGCAGCTTATCCACTACAGGGGAGCAAGCTTTCTTT. It translates to CASSLSTTGEQAFF. The genes are TRBV7-9 and TRBJ1-1, with 7 positions matching TRBD1. The CDR3 covers 14 residues. CDR1 is SEHNR and CDR2 is FQNEAQ in the germline V gene (reference sequence). The V segment lost 2 bases and the J segment 9 bases; nucleotides outside the gene matches: 9.